Sequencing of this T cell receptor (beta chain) was carried out in a study of patients and donors after allogeneic stem cell transplantation. TCRdb re-called the RT-PCR reads with MiXCR, one entry per CDR3 protein. The sample consists of 920,000 or so distinct CDR3 sequences, approximately 18% of them appearing once. Germline V gene data show CDR1 as SNHLY and CDR2 as FYNNEI. Trimming cost V 4 bases and J 0 bases; bases outside gene matches: 12. The CDR3 is 19 residues long. V and J are TRBV2 and TRBJ2-1; TRBD2 agrees at 10 bases. Specimen: blood, either unsorted or a sorted T cell fraction (not recorded which). The receptor was derived from a human donor who was either an allogeneic HSCT recipient or a stem cell or donor lymphocyte infusion donor (not recorded which). It is not recorded whose cells these are; they may come from a transplant donor. CDR3 in amino acids: CASSGVERGGLSSYNEQFF. The CDR3 coding sequence is TGTGCCAGCAGTGGTGTGGAGCGGGGGGGTTTGAGCTCCTACAATGAGCAGTTCTTC. Together with reference TRBV2 and TRBJ2-1, the CDR3 gives the full variable domain: EPEVTQTPSHQVTQMGQEVILRCVPISNHLYFYWYRQILGQKVEFLVSFYNNEISEKSEIFDDQFSVERPDGSNFTLKIRSTKLEDSAMYFCASSGVERGGLSSYNEQFFGPGTRLTVL.